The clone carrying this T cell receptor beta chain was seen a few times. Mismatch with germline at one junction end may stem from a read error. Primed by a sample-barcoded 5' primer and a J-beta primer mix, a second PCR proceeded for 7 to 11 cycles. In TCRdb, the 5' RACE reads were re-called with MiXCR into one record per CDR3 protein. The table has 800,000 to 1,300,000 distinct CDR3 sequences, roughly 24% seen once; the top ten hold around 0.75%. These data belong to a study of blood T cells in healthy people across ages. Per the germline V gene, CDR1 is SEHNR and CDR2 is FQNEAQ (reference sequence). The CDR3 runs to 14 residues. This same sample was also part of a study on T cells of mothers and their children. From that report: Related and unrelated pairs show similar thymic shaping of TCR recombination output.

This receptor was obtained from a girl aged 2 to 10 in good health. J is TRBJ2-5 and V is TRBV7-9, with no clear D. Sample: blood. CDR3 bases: TGTGCCAGCAGCCCGGACCGCCTCATAGAGGCCCAGTACTTC. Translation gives CASSPDRLIEAQYF.